This section outlines one T cell receptor beta chain sequence together with its context. As yet, its antigen is unknown. The sample belongs to a study of Ad26.COV2.S vaccination and SARS-CoV-2 variants. Study as a whole: Ad26.COV2.S given intramuscularly, once or twice 56 days apart.

Method: immunoSEQ multiplex PCR; TCRdb's copy keeps in-frame clones and lacks some. The repertoire holds roughly 510,000 clones, with around 85% as singletons. The treatment denotes: over 15 received Ad26.COV2.S at low or high dose, single or two shots; about 5 received placebo; per-sample allocation not given. Day 63 after the first vaccine or placebo injection was the time point for sampling. Germline-derived CDR1 and CDR2 are SNHLY and FYNNEI. The V segment lost 7 bases and the J segment 5 bases; nucleotides outside the gene matches: 12. The CDR3 loop spans 15 amino acids. Study observations and caveats: Vaccinees and placebo recipients showed similar non-spike TCR breadth. Substantial breadth was reportedly displayed by spike-specific CD8+ and CD4+ T cell responses after vaccination.

This chain joins TRBV2 and TRBJ2-7, with 9 positions matching TRBD1. This TCR was recovered from a person aged 18-60 years who received the Ad26.COV2.S COVID-19 vaccine or a placebo. The sample in question was peripheral blood, obtained in a trial of Ad26.COV2.S vaccine versus placebo. Here the CDR3 reads CASTKGGQGDDEQYF. DNA for the CDR3: TGTGCCAGCACGAAGGGGGGACAGGGCGACGACGAGCAGTACTTC.